Given below is one T cell receptor (beta chain) in context. It lacks a known antigen. From each donor, an approximately 2.5 ml peripheral blood sample was drawn into PAXgene tubes and stored at -80 degrees C. Total RNA was isolated from whole blood with the PAXgene blood miRNA kit on an automated QIAcube, without T cell sorting. Peripheral blood from monozygotic twin pairs, either concordant or discordant for inflammatory bowel disease, underwent deep TCRalpha and TCRbeta repertoire profiling that used unique molecular barcoding. Smoking habits were recorded for all twin pairs, and each individual was classified as a current, former or never smoker. From the germline V gene (reference sequence), CDR1 is DFQATT and CDR2 is SNEGSKA. Reading from cysteine to phenylalanine, the CDR3 counts 12 amino acids. DNA was not recorded. This record comes from a study of monozygotic twins with inflammatory bowel disease (dated by TCRdb to about 2019). Notes on the research overall: A total of about 28 monozygotic twin pairs were included in the full study, comprising nine German pairs (four IBD-concordant, five IBD-discordant) and 19 IBD-discordant Danish pairs. Disease-associated traits were sought mainly through comparisons between IBD patients and their genetically identical healthy co-twins within discordant pairs. Each individual had, on average, about 151 000 unique TCRalpha sequences and 181 000 unique TCRbeta sequences available for analysis.

Overall results and qualifications from the work: IBD patients shared fewer clonotypes with other individuals than healthy twins did, most markedly in patients showing signs of disease activity. Concordant and discordant twins showed no difference in repertoire similarity, possibly because of limited statistical power. The analysis was unable to tell apart different T cell subtypes. Because patients received different immunosuppressive treatments, the repertoires may have picked up extra background noise and variability between individuals. No single strong signal or clonotype linked to IBD turned up in the results, so the idea that one exists was not supported. A decrease in TCRbeta repertoire diversity, as measured by inverse Simpson index, was observed in IBD patients compared with their healthy co-twins.

Receptor libraries were prepared by 5' RACE. Each TCR library was prepared from about 3.5 ug of total RNA. cDNA was synthesized with SMARTScribe reverse transcriptase in eight separate reactions per sample. During cDNA synthesis, template switching introduced unique molecular identifiers that contained a 6-nucleotide sample barcode. TCRalpha and TCRbeta cDNA was amplified by two nested PCRs of about 15 and 9 cycles, with bead purification after each PCR. Before amplification, the cDNA was both treated with uracil DNA-glycosylase and purified with the QIAquick PCR purification kit. The second PCR added Illumina TruSeq-compatible adapters along with sample-specific barcodes. TapeStation and Qubit were used to check library quality and concentration, and roughly 4.8 ng of each library went into the pool. Sequencing of the pooled libraries was done on an Illumina HiSeq2500 single-index Rapid Run using custom sequencing primers and 2 x 100 bp reads. For the original study's pipeline: PCR and sequencing errors were corrected by UMI-based consensus assembly using MiGEC version 1.2.6. MiXCR version 2.1.1 was used for V(D)J alignment, clonotype assembly and CDR3 extraction. To normalise gene usage, clonotype sharing and MAIT/NKT TCR abundance, the top 1000, 10 000 and 20 000 clonotypes in each sample were analysed. After downsampling to 27 000 UMIs, diversity was calculated as the inverse Simpson index using the vegan R package. Paired Mann-Whitney U tests on discordant twin pairs were used, with Benjamini-Hochberg multiple-testing correction. With the reads reprocessed by TCRdb, a single entry stands for each CDR3 protein sequence and no DNA is reported. None of the V and J calls come from the authors' own analysis; TCRdb made them. The sample's records list roughly 160,000 distinct CDR3 sequences. About 2.4% of the sample comes from the top ten.

The sequencing input was blood. The chain is assembled from TRBV20-1 and TRBJ2-2. The source of this sequence is a human donor with ulcerative colitis or Crohn's disease, or a healthy co-twin of an affected twin (not recorded which). CDR3 region: CSAESRLGELFF.